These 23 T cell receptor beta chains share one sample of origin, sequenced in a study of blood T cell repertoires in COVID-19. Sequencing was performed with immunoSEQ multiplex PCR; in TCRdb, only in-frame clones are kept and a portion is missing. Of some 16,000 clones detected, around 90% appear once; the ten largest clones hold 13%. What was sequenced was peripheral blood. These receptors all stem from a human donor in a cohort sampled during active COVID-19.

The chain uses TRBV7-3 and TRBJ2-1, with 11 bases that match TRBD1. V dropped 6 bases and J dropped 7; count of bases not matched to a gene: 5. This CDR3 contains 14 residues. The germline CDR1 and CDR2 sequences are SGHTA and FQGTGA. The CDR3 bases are TGTGCCAGCAGTTCCGGGACAGGGGGTAATGAGCAGTTCTTC. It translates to CASSSGTGGNEQFF.

DNA for the CDR3: TGCGCCAGCAGCCAAGAGGGGGGGAACACTGAAGCTTTCTTT. Amino acids: CASSQEGGNTEAFF. The chain is built from TRBV4-3 and TRBJ1-1, with D maybe TRBD1 (5 bases). V was trimmed by 0 bases and J by 1 base, leaving 6 bases between them. The germline V gene encodes CDR1 LGHNA and CDR2 YSLEER. This CDR3 has 14 amino acids.

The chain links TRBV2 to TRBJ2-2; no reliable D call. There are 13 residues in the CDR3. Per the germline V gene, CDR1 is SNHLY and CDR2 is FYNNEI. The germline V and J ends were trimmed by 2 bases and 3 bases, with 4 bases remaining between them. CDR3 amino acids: CASSEQYTGELFF. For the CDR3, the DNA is TGTGCCAGCAGTGAACAGTACACCGGGGAGCTGTTTTTT.

The CDR3 spells CASSQAAGQGFYGYTF. The CDR3 bases are TGTGCCAGCAGCCAAGCTGCGGGACAGGGCTTCTATGGCTACACCTTC. The genes are TRBV4-2 and TRBJ1-2, with 9 bases identical to TRBD1. V trimming: 1 base; J trimming: 4 bases; junction bases outside the gene matches: 7. Germline CDR1 is LGHNA and CDR2 is YNFKEQ. The CDR3 totals 16 residues.

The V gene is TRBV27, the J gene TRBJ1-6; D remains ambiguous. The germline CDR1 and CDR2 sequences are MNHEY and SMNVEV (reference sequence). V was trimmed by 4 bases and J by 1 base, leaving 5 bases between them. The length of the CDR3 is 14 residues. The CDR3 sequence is CASSSGSYNSPLHF. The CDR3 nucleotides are TGTGCCAGCAGTTCGGGGTCCTATAATTCACCCCTCCACTTT.

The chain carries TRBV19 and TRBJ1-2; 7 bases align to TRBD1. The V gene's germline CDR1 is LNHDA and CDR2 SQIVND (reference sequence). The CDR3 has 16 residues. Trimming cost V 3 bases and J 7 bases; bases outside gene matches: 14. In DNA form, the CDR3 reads TGTGCCAGTAGTATCCCCTCTGCAGGGGGAAGTCGTGGCTACACCTTC. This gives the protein CASSIPSAGGSRGYTF.

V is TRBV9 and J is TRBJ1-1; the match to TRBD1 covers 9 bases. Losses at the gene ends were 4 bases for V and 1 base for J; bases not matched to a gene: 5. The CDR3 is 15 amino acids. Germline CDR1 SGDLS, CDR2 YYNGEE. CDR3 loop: CASSFTGGANTEAFF. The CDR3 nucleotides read TGTGCCAGCAGCTTCACAGGGGGCGCGAACACTGAAGCTTTCTTT.

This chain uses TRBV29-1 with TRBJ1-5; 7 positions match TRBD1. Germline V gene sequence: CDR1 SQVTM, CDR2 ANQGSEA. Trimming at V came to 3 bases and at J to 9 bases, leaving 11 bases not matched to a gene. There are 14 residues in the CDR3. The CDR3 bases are TGCAGCGTTGAGTTAGACAGGGTTAGTGGGCCCCAGCATTTT. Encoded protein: CSVELDRVSGPQHF.

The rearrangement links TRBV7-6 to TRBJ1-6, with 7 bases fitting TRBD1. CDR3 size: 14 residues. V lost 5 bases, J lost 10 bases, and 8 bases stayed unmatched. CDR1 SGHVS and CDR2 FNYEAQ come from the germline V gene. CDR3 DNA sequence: TGTGCCAGCAGCCCCAGACAGGGAGTATCACCCCTCCACTTT. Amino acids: CASSPRQGVSPLHF.

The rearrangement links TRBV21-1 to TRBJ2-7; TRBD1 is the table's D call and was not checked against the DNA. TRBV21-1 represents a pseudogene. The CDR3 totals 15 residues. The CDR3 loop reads CARDYSRGHQDEQYF. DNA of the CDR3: TGTGCCAGGGATTATTCTAGGGGGCACCAGGACGAGCAGTACTTC.

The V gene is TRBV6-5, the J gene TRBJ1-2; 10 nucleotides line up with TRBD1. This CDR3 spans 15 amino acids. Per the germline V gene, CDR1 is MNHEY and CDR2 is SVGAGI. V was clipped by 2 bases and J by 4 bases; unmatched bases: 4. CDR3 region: CASSYPDRGGYGYTF. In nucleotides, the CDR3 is TGTGCCAGCAGTTACCCGGACAGGGGGGGCTATGGCTACACCTTC.

The CDR3 is CASSRLPGQQTYEQYF. CDR3 bases: TGTGCCAGCAGCCGGCTCCCGGGACAGCAAACCTACGAGCAGTACTTC. The chain is built from TRBV5-6 and TRBJ2-7, with 7 bases identical to TRBD1. This CDR3 spans 16 amino acids. V shed 4 bases and J 2 bases; nucleotides not matched to a gene: 12. Germline V gene sequence: CDR1 SGHDT, CDR2 YYEEEE.

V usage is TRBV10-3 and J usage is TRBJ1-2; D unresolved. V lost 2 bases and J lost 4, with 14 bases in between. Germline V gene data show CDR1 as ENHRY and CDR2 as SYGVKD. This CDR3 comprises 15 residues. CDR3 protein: CAISEEITSGYGYTF. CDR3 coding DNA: TGTGCCATCAGTGAGGAGATCACCTCTGGCTATGGCTACACCTTC.

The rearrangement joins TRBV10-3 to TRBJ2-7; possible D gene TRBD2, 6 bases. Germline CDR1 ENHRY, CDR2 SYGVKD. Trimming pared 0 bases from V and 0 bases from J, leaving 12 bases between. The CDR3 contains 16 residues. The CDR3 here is CAISESGAGRSYEQYF. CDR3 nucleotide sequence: TGTGCCATCAGTGAGTCGGGAGCGGGCCGCTCCTACGAGCAGTACTTC.

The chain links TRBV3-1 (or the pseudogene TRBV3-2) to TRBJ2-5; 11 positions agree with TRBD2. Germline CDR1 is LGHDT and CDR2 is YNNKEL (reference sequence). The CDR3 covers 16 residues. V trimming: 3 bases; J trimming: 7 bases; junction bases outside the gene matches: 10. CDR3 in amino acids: CASSQILAGAGGTQYF. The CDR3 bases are TGTGCCAGCAGCCAGATACTAGCGGGGGCTGGGGGGACCCAGTACTTC.

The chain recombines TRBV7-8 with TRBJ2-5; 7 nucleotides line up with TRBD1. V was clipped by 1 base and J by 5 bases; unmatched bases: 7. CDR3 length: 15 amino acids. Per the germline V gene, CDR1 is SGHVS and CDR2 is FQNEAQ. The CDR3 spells CASSLVMGRGETQYF. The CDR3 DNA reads TGTGCCAGCAGCTTAGTGATGGGCAGGGGGGAGACCCAGTACTTC.

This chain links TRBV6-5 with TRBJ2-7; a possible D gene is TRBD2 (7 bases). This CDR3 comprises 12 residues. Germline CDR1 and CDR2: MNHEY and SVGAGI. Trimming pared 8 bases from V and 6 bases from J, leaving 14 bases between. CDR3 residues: CASGRGTGEQYF. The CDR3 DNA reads TGTGCCAGCGGGAGGGGGACGGGCGAGCAGTACTTC.

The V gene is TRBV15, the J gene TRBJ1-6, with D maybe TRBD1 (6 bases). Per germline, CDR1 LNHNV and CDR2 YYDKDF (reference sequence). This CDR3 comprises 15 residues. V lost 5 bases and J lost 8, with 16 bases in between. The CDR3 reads CATSSRQRGHSPLHF. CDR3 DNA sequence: TGTGCCACCAGCTCAAGGCAGCGGGGGCATTCACCCCTCCACTTT.

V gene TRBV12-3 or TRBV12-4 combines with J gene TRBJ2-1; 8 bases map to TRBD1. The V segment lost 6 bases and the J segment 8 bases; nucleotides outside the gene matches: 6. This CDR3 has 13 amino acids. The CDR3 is CASSQGQGHEQFF. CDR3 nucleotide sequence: TGTGCCAGCAGCCAAGGACAGGGACATGAGCAGTTCTTC.

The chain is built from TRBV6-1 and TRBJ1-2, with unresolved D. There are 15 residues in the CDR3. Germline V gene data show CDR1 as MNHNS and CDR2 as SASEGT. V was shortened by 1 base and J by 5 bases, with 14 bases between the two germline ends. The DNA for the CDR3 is TGTGCCAGCAGTGAAGGTGGGAGCGGTGGTTATGGCTACACCTTC. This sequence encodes CASSEGGSGGYGYTF.

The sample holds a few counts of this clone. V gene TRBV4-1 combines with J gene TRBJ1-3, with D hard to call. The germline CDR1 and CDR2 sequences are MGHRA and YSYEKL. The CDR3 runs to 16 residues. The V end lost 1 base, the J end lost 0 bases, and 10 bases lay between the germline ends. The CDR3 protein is CASSQGRGYSGNTIYF. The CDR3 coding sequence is TGCGCCAGCAGCCAAGGTCGAGGTTACTCTGGAAACACCATATATTTT.

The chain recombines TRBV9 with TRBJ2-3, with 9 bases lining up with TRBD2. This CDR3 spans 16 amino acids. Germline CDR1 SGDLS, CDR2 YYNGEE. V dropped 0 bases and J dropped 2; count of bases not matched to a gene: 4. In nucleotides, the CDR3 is TGTGCCAGCAGCGTAGATAGCGGGGGTTTCACAGATACGCAGTATTTT. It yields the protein CASSVDSGGFTDTQYF.

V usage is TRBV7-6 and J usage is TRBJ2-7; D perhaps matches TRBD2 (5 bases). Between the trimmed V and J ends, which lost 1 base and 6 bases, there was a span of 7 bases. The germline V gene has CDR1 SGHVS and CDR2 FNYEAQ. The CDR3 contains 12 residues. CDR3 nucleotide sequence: TGTGCCAGCAGCTTAGTTGGGAGCGAGCAGTACTTC. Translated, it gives CASSLVGSEQYF.